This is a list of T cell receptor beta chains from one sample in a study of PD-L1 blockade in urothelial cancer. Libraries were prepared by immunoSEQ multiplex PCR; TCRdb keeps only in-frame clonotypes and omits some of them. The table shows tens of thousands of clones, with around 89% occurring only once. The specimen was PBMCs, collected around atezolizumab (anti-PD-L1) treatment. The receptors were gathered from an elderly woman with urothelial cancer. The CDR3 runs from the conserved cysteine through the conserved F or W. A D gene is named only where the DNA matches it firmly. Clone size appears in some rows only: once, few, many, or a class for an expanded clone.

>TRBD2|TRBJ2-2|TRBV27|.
CASSFLRGVFTGELFF
TGTGCCAGCAGTTTTCTACGGGGGGTATTTACCGGGGAGCTGTTTTTT
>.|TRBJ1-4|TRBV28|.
CASSTYDSTNEKLFF
TGTGCCAGCAGCACATACGACAGCACTAATGAAAAACTGTTTTTT
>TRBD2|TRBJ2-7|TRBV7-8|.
CASSGKGLEGSEQYF
TGTGCCAGCAGCGGAAAGGGACTAGAGGGGAGCGAGCAGTACTTC
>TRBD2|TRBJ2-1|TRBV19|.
CASSIVSAGGDEQFF
TGTGCCAGTAGTATAGTGTCTGCGGGAGGGGATGAGCAGTTCTTC
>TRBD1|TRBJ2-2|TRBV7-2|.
CASSSTGGRTTGELFF
TGTGCCAGCAGCTCTACAGGGGGCCGGACCACCGGGGAGCTGTTTTTT
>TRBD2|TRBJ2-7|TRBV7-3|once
CASSPNSLAGANEQYF
TGTGCCAGCAGCCCAAATTCCCTAGCGGGAGCAAACGAGCAGTACTTC
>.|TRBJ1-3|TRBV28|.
CASSLGLSGNTIYF
TGTGCCAGCAGTTTGGGACTCTCTGGAAACACCATATATTTT
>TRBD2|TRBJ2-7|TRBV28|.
CASSSGRTYF
TGTGCCAGCAGTTCCGGGAGGACGTACTTC
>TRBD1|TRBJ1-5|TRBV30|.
CAWRTGANQPQHF
TGTGCCTGGAGGACAGGGGCTAATCAGCCCCAGCATTTT
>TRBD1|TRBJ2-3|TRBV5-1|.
CASKDSTGRSLAPSTDTQYF
TGCGCCAGCAAGGACTCGACAGGGCGATCTTTGGCCCCTAGCACAGATACGCAGTATTTT
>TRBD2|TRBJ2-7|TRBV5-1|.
CASSPASGLTYEQYF
TGCGCCAGCAGCCCCGCTAGCGGTCTTACCTACGAGCAGTACTTC
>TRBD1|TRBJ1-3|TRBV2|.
CASGEDRVSTHSGNTIYF
TGTGCCAGCGGGGAGGACAGGGTTTCTACCCACTCTGGAAACACCATATATTTT
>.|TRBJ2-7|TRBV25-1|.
CASSDPGLGSALAYEQYF
TGTGCCAGCAGTGATCCGGGCCTGGGTAGCGCTCTAGCCTACGAGCAGTACTTC
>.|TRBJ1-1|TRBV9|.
CASSATGSDVEAFF
TGTGCCAGCAGCGCCACAGGGTCGGATGTTGAAGCTTTCTTT
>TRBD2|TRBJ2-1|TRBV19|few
CASSISSGRNNEQFF
TGTGCCAGTAGTATTTCTAGCGGGAGAAACAATGAGCAGTTCTTC
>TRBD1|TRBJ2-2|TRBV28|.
CASSLRGQGASGELFF
TGTGCCAGCAGTTTAAGAGGACAGGGGGCTTCCGGGGAGCTGTTTTTT
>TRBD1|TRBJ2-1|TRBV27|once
CASSPGTGWRGNEQFF
TGTGCCAGCAGTCCCGGGACAGGGTGGAGGGGCAATGAGCAGTTCTTC
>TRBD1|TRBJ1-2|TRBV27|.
CASSSYGTVQNYGYTF
TGTGCCAGCAGTTCATATGGGACAGTACAAAACTATGGCTACACCTTC
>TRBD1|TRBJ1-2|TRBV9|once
CASSVGTGIAYGYTF
TGTGCCAGCAGCGTAGGGACAGGGATTGCCTATGGCTACACCTTC
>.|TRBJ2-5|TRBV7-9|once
CASSLTAGQSSQYF
TGTGCCAGCAGCTTAACGGCAGGGCAGTCGTCCCAGTACTTC
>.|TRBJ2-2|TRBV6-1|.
CASSALGEVGTGELFF
TGTGCCAGCAGTGCGCTGGGGGAGGTAGGCACCGGGGAGCTGTTTTTT
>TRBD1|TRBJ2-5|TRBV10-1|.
CASSRGLNQETQYF
TGCGCCAGCAGCAGGGGGCTAAACCAAGAGACCCAGTACTTC